This T cell receptor beta chain was retrieved from a study of cytomegalovirus exposure and HLA in healthy donors. The CDR3 covers 14 residues. Deletions cut 3 bases from V and 3 bases from J, with 11 bases between. CDR1 is LNHDA, CDR2 SQIVND, per germline (reference sequence). Donors had nominal health at sampling but likely had unrecorded immune exposures. Concerning this clone itself: Its antigen remains unidentified.

The PCR had 60 Vbeta and 13 Jbeta primers. The data were produced by immunoSEQ multiplex PCR, yet TCRdb's version contains in-frame clones alone and is incomplete. In the table there are 140,000 or so clones, about 80% of which are singletons. Whole-study results and caveats: Most TCR beta V segments were productive about 87% or about 30% of the time in an earlier analysis. The authors later linked a missense DCLRE1C variant to TCR beta V- and J-gene trimming. In a later analysis, common viral pathogens appeared linked to several of the most significant clusters.

The gene calls are TRBV19 and TRBJ1-1; tentatively, D is TRBD1 (6 bases). The specimen sequenced was PBMCs. This clonotype originated in a woman aged 60-70 years in good health and CMV-seropositive. The CDR3 nucleotides are TGTGCCAGTAGTATTTGGGGGCGAGACACTGAAGCTTTCTTT. It is translated as CASSIWGRDTEAFF. Based on the CDR3 plus reference TRBV19 and TRBJ1-1, the full variable domain is DGGITQSPKYLFRKEGQNVTLSCEQNLNHDAMYWYRQDPGQGLRLIYYSQIVNDFQKGDIAEGYSVSREKKESFPLTVTSAQKNPTAFYLCASSIWGRDTEAFFGQGTRLTVV.